A selection of T cell receptor beta chains follows, all from one sample in a study of blood T cell repertoires in COVID-19. Clones were read by immunoSEQ multiplex PCR, and TCRdb kept only the in-frame ones, dropping some. This table has roughly 60,000 clones, approximately 83% appearing once. The sample consisted of peripheral blood. All receptors derive from an older man with COVID-19, enrolled during active disease. Both conserved end residues are part of each CDR3. D genes are given only for firm matches. Size is omitted from some rows. Given values are once, few, many or a class for expanded clones.

d_gene	abundance	j_gene	v_gene	CDR3aa	CDR3nt
TRBD1	-	TRBJ1-2	TRBV2	CASSRDRGRNYGYTF	TGTGCCAGCAGTCGGGACAGGGGCCGTAACTATGGCTACACCTTC
-	-	TRBJ1-2	TRBV25-1	CASRATGQNYGYTF	TGTGCCAGCAGGGCAACCGGACAGAACTATGGCTACACCTTC
TRBD1	-	TRBJ1-1	TRBV7-3	CASSSGSGGTEAFF	TGTGCCAGCAGCTCCGGTTCAGGGGGGACTGAAGCTTTCTTT
-	once	TRBJ2-5	TRBV20-1	CSPQGGETQYF	TGCAGCCCACAGGGCGGGGAGACCCAGTACTTC
TRBD1	-	TRBJ2-2	TRBV24-1	CAVGSGQGDTGELFF	TGTGCCGTAGGCTCTGGCCAGGGGGACACCGGGGAGCTGTTTTTT
TRBD1	-	TRBJ1-5	TRBV19	CASRDRGYSNQPQHF	TGTGCCAGTAGAGACAGGGGATATAGCAATCAGCCCCAGCATTTT
TRBD2	-	TRBJ2-3	TRBV7-2	CASKLRGLAGGLDTQYF	TGTGCCAGCAAGTTACGAGGACTAGCGGGAGGGTTAGATACGCAGTATTTT
TRBD2	once	TRBJ2-1	TRBV5-1	CASSISSGSSYNEQFF	TGCGCCAGCAGCATATCTAGCGGGAGCTCCTACAATGAGCAGTTCTTC
-	-	TRBJ1-3	TRBV10-1	CASSAGGSGNTIYF	TGCGCCAGCAGTGCCGGGGGTTCTGGAAACACCATATATTTT
TRBD1	-	TRBJ2-7	TRBV27	CASSRGMSSYEQYF	TGTGCCAGTTCCAGGGGGATGAGCTCCTACGAGCAGTACTTC
TRBD2	-	TRBJ2-5	TRBV5-8	CASSPGLAGAQETQYF	TGTGCCAGCAGCCCAGGACTAGCGGGGGCTCAAGAGACCCAGTACTTC
TRBD1	-	TRBJ1-2	TRBV9	CASSPYNPGQGAPNYGYTF	TGTGCCAGCAGCCCCTACAACCCGGGACAGGGGGCCCCTAACTATGGCTACACCTTC
-	-	TRBJ1-2	TRBV19	CASTPGRDGYTF	TGTGCCAGTACCCCCGGGAGGGATGGCTACACCTTC
-	-	TRBJ1-1	TRBV7-3	CASSSGQDLEAFF	TGTGCCAGCAGCTCGGGACAAGATTTAGAAGCTTTCTTT
-	-	TRBJ1-1	TRBV18	CASSPPSSWNTEAFF	TGTGCCAGCTCACCCCCCTCTAGTTGGAACACTGAAGCTTTCTTT
TRBD2	-	TRBJ2-3	TRBV30	CAWSVLGGSADTQYF	TGTGCCTGGAGTGTACTCGGCGGGAGTGCAGATACGCAGTATTTT
-	-	TRBJ1-1	TRBV23-1	CASSQSPQGSALGAFF	TGCGCCAGCAGTCAATCCCCCCAGGGGAGTGCTCTAGGAGCTTTCTTT
TRBD1	-	TRBJ1-2	TRBV5-1	CASSLGQGTTHYGYTF	TGCGCCAGCAGCTTGGGACAGGGGACCACTCACTATGGCTACACCTTC
TRBD2	few	TRBJ2-7	TRBV7-9	CASSSVTSGEPYEQYF	TGTGCCAGCAGCTCCGTGACTAGCGGGGAGCCATACGAGCAGTACTTC
TRBD1	-	TRBJ1-5	TRBV7-8	CASSSWGAGGLAQHF	TGTGCCAGCAGCTCCTGGGGGGCAGGGGGATTGGCCCAGCATTTT
TRBD1	-	TRBJ1-2	TRBV4-1	CASSQDRAEQGGGYTF	TGCGCCAGCAGCCAAGATCGTGCCGAACAGGGGGGAGGCTACACCTTC
-	-	TRBJ2-1	TRBV30	CAWSLSSYNEQFF	TGTGCCTGGTCCCTGAGCTCCTACAATGAGCAGTTCTTC
TRBD1	-	TRBJ1-1	TRBV18	CASSPEAGGNTEAFF	TGTGCCAGCTCACCAGAGGCAGGGGGGAACACTGAAGCTTTCTTT
-	-	TRBJ2-1	TRBV28	CASSSPGQGYNEQFF	TGTGCCAGCAGTTCTCCAGGACAAGGGTACAATGAGCAGTTCTTC
-	few	TRBJ2-1	TRBV5-1	CASSLAPDNEQFF	TGCGCCAGCAGCTTGGCCCCCGACAATGAGCAGTTCTTC
-	-	TRBJ1-4	TRBV28	CASRQTHRNEKLFF	TGTGCCAGCAGACAAACTCACAGGAATGAAAAACTGTTTTTT
-	-	TRBJ2-3	TRBV7-6	CASSPGLSTDTQYF	TGTGCCAGCAGCCCGGGACTGAGCACAGATACGCAGTATTTT
-	few	TRBJ2-5	TRBV5-6	CASSLERDRYEGQYF	TGTGCCAGCAGCTTGGAGCGGGACAGGTATGAGGGCCAGTACTTC
-	-	TRBJ1-1	TRBV5-1	CASTLQGPDTEAFF	TGCGCCAGCACCTTACAGGGCCCGGACACTGAAGCTTTCTTT
TRBD2	once	TRBJ2-1	TRBV19	CASSIDFSGGYNEQFF	TGTGCCAGTAGTATAGATTTCAGCGGGGGCTACAATGAGCAGTTCTTC
TRBD1	-	TRBJ2-2	TRBV7-9	CASSPGQGEGTGELFF	TGTGCCAGCAGCCCCGGACAGGGGGAAGGGACCGGGGAGCTGTTTTTT
TRBD1	-	TRBJ1-6	TRBV4-1	CASSQILRTGDSPLHF	TGCGCCAGCAGCCAAATACTACGGACAGGGGATTCACCCCTCCACTTT
TRBD1	-	TRBJ2-2	TRBV5-4	CASSLVGTGGNTGELFF	TGTGCCAGCAGCTTGGTGGGGACAGGGGGGAACACCGGGGAGCTGTTTTTT
TRBD1	-	TRBJ2-2	TRBV5-1	CASGANRGAGELFF	TGCGCCAGCGGCGCTAACAGGGGTGCCGGGGAGCTGTTTTTT
-	-	TRBJ1-1	TRBV6-5	CASSYSGGTEAFF	TGTGCCAGCAGTTACTCGGGGGGCACTGAAGCTTTCTTT
TRBD1	-	TRBJ2-1	TRBV2	CASSPRDRGLDEQFF	TGTGCCAGCAGCCCCCGGGACAGGGGGCTCGATGAGCAGTTCTTC
-	-	TRBJ1-3	TRBV7-9	CASSLAQAGNTIYF	TGTGCCAGCAGCTTAGCCCAAGCAGGAAACACCATATATTTT
-	-	TRBJ1-2	TRBV24-1	CATSDADFYGYTF	TGTGCCACCAGTGACGCGGATTTCTATGGCTACACCTTC
-	few	TRBJ2-2	TRBV11-2	CASSPGTGRSGELFF	TGTGCCAGCAGTCCCGGGACTGGCAGGTCCGGGGAGCTGTTTTTT
TRBD2	many	TRBJ2-3	TRBV29-1	CSAERGASTDTQYF	TGCAGCGCTGAGCGGGGTGCTAGCACAGATACGCAGTATTTT
-	-	TRBJ2-1	TRBV3-1/TRBV3-2	CASSHLEASDEQFF	TGTGCCAGCAGCCACTTGGAGGCGAGCGATGAGCAGTTCTTC
-	-	TRBJ2-3	TRBV5-1	CASSSGQLGGTDTQYF	TGCGCCAGCAGCTCCGGACAATTAGGGGGCACAGATACGCAGTATTTT
-	-	TRBJ2-1	TRBV7-2	CASSQQAASYNEQFF	TGTGCCAGCAGCCAACAGGCCGCCTCCTACAATGAGCAGTTCTTC
TRBD2	-	TRBJ2-3	TRBV5-4	CASSFGRGGSTDTQYF	TGTGCCAGCAGCTTCGGGCGGGGGGGAAGCACAGATACGCAGTATTTT
-	-	TRBJ1-6	TRBV2	CASSTVSSPLHF	TGTGCCAGCAGTACTGTTAGTTCACCCCTCCACTTT